This note documents a single T cell receptor (beta chain) sequence. The data were obtained in a study of blood T cell repertoires in COVID-19. On the study more broadly: Italy, Spain and the United States were the sources of the convalescent and acute COVID-19 samples. Nucleic acid was either cDNA or gDNA, and it came from T cells, B-cell-depleted T cells, or PBMCs.

Original methodology: Estimation of nucleated cell counts relied on the amplification of reference gene primers. Only in-frame clones appear in the TCRdb table, and some are missing; sequencing was by immunoSEQ multiplex PCR. The V and J calls and clone size are taken from that table; D and trimming were inferred from the DNA. The top ten hold roughly 3.3% of the sample, which has 150,000 to 200,000 clones, roughly 86% seen once. The CDR3 sequence is 15 residues long. Germline CDR1 reads MDHEN; CDR2 reads SYDVKM. The V segment lost 6 bases and the J segment 1 base; nucleotides outside the gene matches: 5.

This chain connects TRBV28 to TRBJ2-3; 9 bases align to TRBD1. The clonotype comes from a man aged 65-85 years with acute or convalescent COVID-19. The sequenced sample consisted of peripheral blood. In DNA, the CDR3 is TGTGCCAGCAGCCAGAGACAGGGGGGCACAGATACGCAGTATTTT. Its translation: CASSQRQGGTDTQYF.